This is a list of T cell receptor beta chains from one sample in a study of patients and donors after allogeneic stem cell transplantation. Using its own MiXCR run on the RT-PCR reads, TCRdb lists one record per CDR3 protein. The repertoire includes under 95,000 distinct CDR3 sequences, just under 5% of them detected once, and around 3% sits in the top ten. Sequenced input: blood, either unsorted or a sorted T cell fraction (not recorded which). The receptor set was obtained from a human donor who was either an allogeneic HSCT recipient or a stem cell or donor lymphocyte infusion donor (not recorded which). It is not recorded whose cells these are; they may come from a transplant donor. CDR3s include the opening cysteine and the closing phenylalanine or tryptophan. Each record gives: J gene, clone size, V gene, D gene, CDR3 DNA, CDR3 protein. A D gene is named only where the DNA matches it firmly. A row's size may be missing; if present it is once, few, many or a size class.

TRBJ1-1	many	TRBV28	TRBD1	TGTGCCAGCACTTCGGGACAGACGAACACTGAAGCTTTCTTT	CASTSGQTNTEAFF
TRBJ2-5	many	TRBV4-1	.	TGCGCCAGCAGCCAAGGGGGGTCCCTCGAGACCCAGTACTTC	CASSQGGSLETQYF
TRBJ1-5	.	TRBV19	.	TGTGCCAGTAGTATAGGACAGTTCAATCAGCCCCAGCATTTT	CASSIGQFNQPQHF
TRBJ2-4	few	TRBV28	.	TGTGCCAGCAGTACCTCCGGGACAGCCAAAAACATTCAGTACTTC	CASSTSGTAKNIQYF
TRBJ2-6	.	TRBV12-3/TRBV12-4	.	TGTGCCAGCAGTTCCACAGGGAGGGGGATCCCATCCTCTGGGGCCAACGTCCTGACTTTC	CASSSTGRGIPSSGANVLTF
TRBJ2-5	.	TRBV20-1	TRBD2	TGCAGTGCTCCGACTAGCGGGAACCAAGAGACCCAGTACTTC	CSAPTSGNQETQYF
TRBJ2-7	many	TRBV25-1	TRBD1	TGTGCCAGCAGCCCAAAGACAGGGGGCTCCTACGAGCAGTACTTC	CASSPKTGGSYEQYF
TRBJ1-1	.	TRBV2	.	TGTGCCAGCAGTTCGAGCGGCGACCTCACTGAAGCTTTCTTT	CASSSSGDLTEAFF
TRBJ2-5	few	TRBV5-8	.	TGTGCCAGCACCCCAGCCGACGGGTACCAAGAGACCCAGTACTTC	CASTPADGYQETQYF
TRBJ2-2	many	TRBV10-3	.	TGTGCCATCAGTGAGTCAAGAGGGAACACCGGGGAGCTGTTTTTT	CAISESRGNTGELFF
TRBJ2-3	.	TRBV7-3	.	TGTGCTAGTAGGGGGGGTCCAAGCACAGATACGCAGTATTTT	CASRGGPSTDTQYF
TRBJ1-2	many	TRBV7-9	.	TGTGCCAGCAGCGCCTCCGGGATCCCCTGGTTGGATGGCTACACCTTC	CASSASGIPWLDGYTF
TRBJ1-2	many	TRBV12-3/TRBV12-4	.	TGTGCCGTGGGGAGGGGCGTTAACTATGGCTACACCTTC	CAVGRGVNYGYTF
TRBJ2-7	many	TRBV4-1	TRBD2	TGCGCCAGCAGCCAAGCCCCCCGTAGCGGGAGGGAGGAGCAGTACTTC	CASSQAPRSGREEQYF
TRBJ1-1	.	TRBV13	.	TGTGCCAGCAGCCTCACCTGGGGGGCGTCGAACACTGAAGCTTTCTTT	CASSLTWGASNTEAFF
TRBJ1-5	many	TRBV12-3/TRBV12-4	.	TGTGCCAGTAGTAGCGGGGTAGCCCAGCATTTT	CASSSGVAQHF